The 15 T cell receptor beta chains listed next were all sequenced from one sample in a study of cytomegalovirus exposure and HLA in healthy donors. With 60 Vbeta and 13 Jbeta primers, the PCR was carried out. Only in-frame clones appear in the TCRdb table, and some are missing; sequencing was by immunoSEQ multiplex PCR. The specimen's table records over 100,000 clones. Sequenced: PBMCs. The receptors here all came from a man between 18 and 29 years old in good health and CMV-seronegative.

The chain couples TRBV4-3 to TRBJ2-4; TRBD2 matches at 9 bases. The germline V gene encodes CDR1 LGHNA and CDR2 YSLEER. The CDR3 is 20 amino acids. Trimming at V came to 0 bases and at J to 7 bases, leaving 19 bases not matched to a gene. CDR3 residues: CASSQDHVVAGALVRNIQYF. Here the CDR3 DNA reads TGCGCCAGCAGCCAAGATCACGTGGTAGCGGGAGCCCTCGTCAGGAACATTCAGTACTTC.

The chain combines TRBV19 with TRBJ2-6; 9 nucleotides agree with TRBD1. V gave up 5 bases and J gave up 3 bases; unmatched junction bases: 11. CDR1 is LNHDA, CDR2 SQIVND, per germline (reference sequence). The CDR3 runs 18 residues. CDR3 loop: CASSSVGQGFVGANVLTF. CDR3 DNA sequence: TGTGCCAGTAGTTCCGTGGGACAGGGCTTCGTTGGGGCCAACGTCCTGACTTTC.

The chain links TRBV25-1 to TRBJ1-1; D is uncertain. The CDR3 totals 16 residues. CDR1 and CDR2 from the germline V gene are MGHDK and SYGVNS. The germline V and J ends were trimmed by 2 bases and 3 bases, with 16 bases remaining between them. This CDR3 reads CASSETGRALDTEAFF. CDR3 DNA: TGTGCCAGCAGTGAAACTGGGAGGGCGCTGGACACTGAAGCTTTCTTT.

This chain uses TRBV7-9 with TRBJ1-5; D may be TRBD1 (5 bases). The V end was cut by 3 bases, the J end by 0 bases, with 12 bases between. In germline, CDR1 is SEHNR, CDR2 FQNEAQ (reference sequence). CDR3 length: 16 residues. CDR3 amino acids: CASSLGPPPSNQPQHF. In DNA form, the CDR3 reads TGTGCCAGCAGCTTGGGGCCTCCCCCTAGCAATCAGCCCCAGCATTTT.

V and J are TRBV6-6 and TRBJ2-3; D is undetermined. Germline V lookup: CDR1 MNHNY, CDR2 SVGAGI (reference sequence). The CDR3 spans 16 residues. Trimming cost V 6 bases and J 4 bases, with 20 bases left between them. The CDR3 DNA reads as TGTGCCAGCAGGAAAAAGGCAGGTTATTCCGCAGATACGCAGTATTTT. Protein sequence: CASRKKAGYSADTQYF.

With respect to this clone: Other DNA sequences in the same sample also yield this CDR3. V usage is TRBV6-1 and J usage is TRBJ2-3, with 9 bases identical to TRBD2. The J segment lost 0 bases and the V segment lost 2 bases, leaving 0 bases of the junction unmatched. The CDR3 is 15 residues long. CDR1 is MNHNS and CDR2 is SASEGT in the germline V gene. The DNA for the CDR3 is TGTGCCAGCAGTGAACTAGCGGGAAGCACAGATACGCAGTATTTT. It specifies CASSELAGSTDTQYF.

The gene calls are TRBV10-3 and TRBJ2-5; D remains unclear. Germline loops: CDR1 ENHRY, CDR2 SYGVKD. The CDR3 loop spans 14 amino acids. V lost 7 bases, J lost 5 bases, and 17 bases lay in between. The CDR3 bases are TGTGCCATCAAGAGGAGCGTGGGTCTGGAGACCCAGTACTTC. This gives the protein CAIKRSVGLETQYF.

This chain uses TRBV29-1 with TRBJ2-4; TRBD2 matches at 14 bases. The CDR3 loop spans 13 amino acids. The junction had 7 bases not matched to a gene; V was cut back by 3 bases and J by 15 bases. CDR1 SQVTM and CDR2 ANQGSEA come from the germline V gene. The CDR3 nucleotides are TGCAGCGTTGAGGGGCCCGGGACTAGCGGGGGGTACTTC. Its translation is CSVEGPGTSGGYF.

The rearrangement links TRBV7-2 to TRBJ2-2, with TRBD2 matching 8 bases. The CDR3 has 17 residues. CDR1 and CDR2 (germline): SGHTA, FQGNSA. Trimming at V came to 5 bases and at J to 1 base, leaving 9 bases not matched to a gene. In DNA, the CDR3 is TGTGCCAGCAGCCCTCTCCTTACTAGCGGGAACACCGGGGAGCTGTTTTTT. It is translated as CASSPLLTSGNTGELFF.

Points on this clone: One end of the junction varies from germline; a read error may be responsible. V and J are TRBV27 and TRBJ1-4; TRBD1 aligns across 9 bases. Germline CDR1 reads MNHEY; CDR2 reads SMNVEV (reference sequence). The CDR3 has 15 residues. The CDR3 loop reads CASRGYRGQGEKLLF. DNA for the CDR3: TGTGCCAGCAGGGGGTACAGGGGGCAGGGTGAAAAACTGCTTTTT. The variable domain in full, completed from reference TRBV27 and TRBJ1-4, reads EAQVTQNPRYLITVTGKKLTVTCSQNMNHEYMSWYRQDPGLGLRQIYYSMNVEVTDKGDVPEGYKVSRKEKRNFPLILESPSPNQTSLYFCASRGYRGQGEKLLFGSGTQLSVL.

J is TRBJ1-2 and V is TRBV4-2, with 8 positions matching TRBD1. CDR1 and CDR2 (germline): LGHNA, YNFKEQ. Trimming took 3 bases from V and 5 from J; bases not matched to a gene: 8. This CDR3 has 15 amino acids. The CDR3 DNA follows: TGTGCCAGCAGCCAGTGGACGGACAGGGATTATGGCTACACCTTC. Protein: CASSQWTDRDYGYTF.

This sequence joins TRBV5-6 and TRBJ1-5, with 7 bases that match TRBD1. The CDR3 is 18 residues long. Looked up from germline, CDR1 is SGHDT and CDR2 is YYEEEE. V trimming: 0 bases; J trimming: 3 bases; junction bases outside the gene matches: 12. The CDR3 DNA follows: TGTGCCAGCAGCTTGGGACAGGGCGGTTCTCACCCCAATCAGCCCCAGCATTTT. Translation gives CASSLGQGGSHPNQPQHF.

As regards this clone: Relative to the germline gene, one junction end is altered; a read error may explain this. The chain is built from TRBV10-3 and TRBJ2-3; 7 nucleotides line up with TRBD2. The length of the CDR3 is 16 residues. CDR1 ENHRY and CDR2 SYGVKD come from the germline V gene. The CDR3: CAISEGSSGHTGTQYF. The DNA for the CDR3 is TGTGCCATCAGTGAGGGTTCTAGCGGCCACACAGGTACGCAGTATTTT.

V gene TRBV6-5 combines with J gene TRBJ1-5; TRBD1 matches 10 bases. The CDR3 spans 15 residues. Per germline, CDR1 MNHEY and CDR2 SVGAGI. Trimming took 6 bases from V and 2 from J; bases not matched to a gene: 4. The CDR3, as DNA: TGTGCCAGCAGGGGACAGGGGTTGGGCAATCAGCCCCAGCATTTT. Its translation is CASRGQGLGNQPQHF.

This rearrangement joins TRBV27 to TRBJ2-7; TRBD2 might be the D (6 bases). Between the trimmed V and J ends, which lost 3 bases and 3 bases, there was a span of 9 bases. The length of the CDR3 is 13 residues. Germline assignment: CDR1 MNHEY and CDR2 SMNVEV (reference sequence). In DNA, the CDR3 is TGTGCCAGCAGTTTCCGGGGGAACTACGAGCAGTACTTC. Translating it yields CASSFRGNYEQYF.